The 15 T cell receptor beta chains below were found in one sample sequenced in a study of blood T cells in healthy people across ages. A J-beta primer mix and a sample-barcoded 5' primer were used in a second PCR of roughly 6 to 12 cycles. Each CDR3 protein is one row after TCRdb ran MiXCR on the 5' RACE reads. The sample yields roughly 800,000 distinct CDR3 sequences, nearly 60% seen once. Sequencing was done on a sample of blood. Every receptor here comes from a man aged 25-40 years in good health.

The gene calls are TRBV29-1 and TRBJ2-1; a weak D match, TRBD1 (8 bases). The CDR3 consists of 17 residues. V dropped 7 bases and J dropped 7 bases, with 29 bases sitting between them. Per germline, CDR1 SQVTM and CDR2 ANQGSEA. The CDR3: CSGNSGQVRGGRNEQFF. CDR3 in DNA: TGCAGCGGGAATTCGGGACAGGTCCGCGGGGGAAGGAATGAGCAGTTCTTC.

There are a few counts of this clonotype. This chain links TRBV28 with TRBJ2-3; 8 bases align to TRBD1. V lost 10 bases, J lost 3 bases, and 15 bases stayed unmatched. Germline V lookup: CDR1 MDHEN, CDR2 SYDVKM. The CDR3 contains 16 residues. CDR3 region: CATHETTDRVTDTQYF. CDR3 sequence (DNA): TGTGCCACCCATGAAACGACGGACAGGGTAACAGATACGCAGTATTTT. The full variable domain, in which reference TRBV28 and TRBJ2-3 provide the parts outside the CDR3, is DVKVTQSSRYLVKRTGEKVFLECVQDMDHENMFWYRQDPGLGLRLIYFSYDVKMKEKGDIPEGYSVSREKKERFSLILESASTNQTSMYLCATHETTDRVTDTQYFGPGTRLTVL.

Note on this clonotype: This could be a read error, since a much larger clone is one nucleotide away. The chain recombines TRBV7-2 with TRBJ2-3; D unclear. The germline V and J ends were trimmed by 3 bases and 0 bases, with 7 bases remaining between them. The CDR3 has 14 residues. Germline V CDR1 and CDR2: SGHTA, FQGNSA. The CDR3, as DNA: TGTGCCAGCAGCTTCGGGCAGAGCACAGATACGCAGTATTTT. This codes for CASSFGQSTDTQYF. Supplemented by reference TRBV7-2 and TRBJ2-3, the full variable domain reads GAGVSQSPSNKVTEKGKDVELRCDPISGHTALYWYRQSLGQGLEFLIYFQGNSAPDKSGLPSDRFSAERTGGSVSTLTIQRTQQEDSAVYLCASSFGQSTDTQYFGPGTRLTVL.

This clonotype was recorded a few times. The chain couples TRBV19 to TRBJ2-4; possible D gene TRBD1, 6 bases. This CDR3 is 13 amino acids long. The germline V gene encodes CDR1 LNHDA and CDR2 SQIVND (reference sequence). V was pared by 7 bases and J by 6 bases, with 13 bases between. The CDR3 nucleotides read TGTGCCAGTAAGGAGGCAGGGGCAAACATTCAGTACTTC. Translated, it gives CASKEAGANIQYF.

This clonotype has ten or more counts. This chain connects TRBV20-1 to TRBJ2-7; no clear D. The V gene lost 6 bases and the J gene lost 0 bases, with 12 bases spanning the gap. The germline V gene has CDR1 DFQATT and CDR2 SNEGSKA (reference sequence). This CDR3 contains 13 residues. This chain's CDR3 is CSATARSSYEQYF. The CDR3 DNA reads TGCAGTGCCACAGCCAGGAGCTCCTACGAGCAGTACTTC.

This clonotype was seen more than once but under ten times. The chain uses TRBV3-1 and TRBJ2-7; D might be TRBD2 (6 bases). Germline V gene sequence: CDR1 LGHDT, CDR2 YNNKEL (reference sequence). The CDR3 spans 15 residues. Trimming took 0 bases from V and 7 from J, leaving 16 bases between them. The CDR3 spells CASSQDRASAREQYF. The DNA for the CDR3 is TGTGCCAGCAGCCAAGATCGTGCTAGCGCGAGGGAGCAGTACTTC.

The J gene is TRBJ2-3, the V gene TRBV7-3; TRBD2 matches at 11 bases. This CDR3 is 19 amino acids long. CDR1 SGHTA and CDR2 FQGTGA come from the germline V gene. Unmatched junction bases numbered 12, after V lost 1 base and J lost 3 bases. CDR3 amino acids: CASSLKAISTSGNTDTQYF. CDR3 nucleotide sequence: TGTGCCAGCAGCTTAAAGGCGATTTCGACTAGCGGGAATACAGATACGCAGTATTTT.

The rearrangement joins TRBV20-1 to TRBJ2-7, with D perhaps assigned TRBD1 or TRBD2 (5 bases each). Trimming took off 1 base at V and 2 bases at J, with 12 bases between the two ends. This CDR3 is built from 14 residues. Per the germline V gene, CDR1 is DFQATT and CDR2 is SNEGSKA (reference sequence). CDR3 region: CSARGDLGTYEQYF. The CDR3 DNA reads TGCAGTGCTAGAGGGGACCTAGGGACCTACGAGCAGTACTTC.

This chain joins TRBV20-1 and TRBJ1-6; no reliable D call. The CDR3 length is 12 residues. Germline V lookup: CDR1 DFQATT, CDR2 SNEGSKA (reference sequence). CDR3 sequence reads: CVTGIYNSPLHF. CDR3 coding DNA: TGCGTGACCGGGATCTATAATTCACCCCTCCACTTT.

The chain joins TRBV5-1 to TRBJ2-4, with 8 bases lining up with TRBD1. The end of the DNA aligns better with TRBJ2-7, so the J call may be wrong. Per the germline V gene, CDR1 is SGHRS and CDR2 is YFSETQ. This CDR3 has 16 amino acids. CDR3 sequence reads: CASSLRPGQAPCEQYF. CDR3 in DNA: TGCGCCAGCAGCTTAAGGCCGGGACAGGCTCCCTGCGAGCAGTACTTC.

This chain joins TRBV6-1 and TRBJ2-1; TRBD2 might be the D (5 bases). The CDR3 is made up of 15 amino acids. V gave up 3 bases and J gave up 0 bases, with 9 bases separating them. Germline CDR1 and CDR2: MNHNS and SASEGT. Here the CDR3 DNA reads TGTGCCAGCAGTGAGACTAACCTCTCCTACAATGAGCAGTTCTTC. It codes for CASSETNLSYNEQFF.

The rearrangement links TRBV5-1 to TRBJ2-1; TRBD2 aligns across 9 bases. CDR1 is SGHRS, CDR2 YFSETQ, per germline. Trimming removed 2 bases from V and 3 bases from J; junction bases left unmatched: 12. The CDR3 sequence is 18 residues long. CDR3 sequence reads: CASSFKAATSGIYNEQFF. The CDR3 nucleotides read TGCGCCAGCAGCTTTAAAGCTGCGACTAGCGGTATCTACAATGAGCAGTTCTTC.

Note on this clonotype: An end of the junction differs from the germline gene, which may be a read error. The chain couples TRBV11-2 to TRBJ2-3; TRBD2 might be the D (6 bases). The germline CDR1 and CDR2 sequences are SGHAT and FQNNGV. This CDR3 region has 16 residues. The CDR3 nucleotides read TGTGCCAGTAGCTTAGGGGCTAGCGTTGGGACAGATACGCAGTATTTT. It is translated as CASSLGASVGTDTQYF.

The chain carries TRBV20-1 and TRBJ1-5, with TRBD1 matching over 7 bases. CDR3 length: 16 residues. Losses at the gene ends were 3 bases for V and 2 bases for J; bases not matched to a gene: 10. The germline V gene has CDR1 DFQATT and CDR2 SNEGSKA (reference sequence). The CDR3 loop is CSASGTETWGNQPQHF. The CDR3 coding sequence is TGCAGTGCTAGTGGGACAGAGACTTGGGGCAATCAGCCCCAGCATTTT.

This chain uses TRBV28 with TRBJ2-7; D call uncertain. Looked up from germline, CDR1 is MDHEN and CDR2 is SYDVKM. The CDR3 extends over 14 amino acids. V was pared by 2 bases and J by 5 bases, with 13 bases between. The CDR3 here is CASSLVLGFNEQYF. The CDR3 bases are TGTGCCAGCAGTTTAGTCCTGGGTTTCAACGAGCAGTACTTC.